A single sample is the source of the 13 T cell receptor beta chains below, sequenced in a study of identifying expanded T cells in peripheral blood. Produced via immunoSEQ multiplex PCR; TCRdb's table is partial and in-frame only. The profile shows around 85,000 clones, over 75% of them singletons. Sample: blood. The receptors come from a person between 18 and 75 years old in good health.

The genes are TRBV29-1 and TRBJ2-2, with 8 bases lining up with TRBD1. CDR1 and CDR2 (germline): SQVTM, ANQGSEA. The junction had 6 bases not matched to a gene; V was cut back by 5 bases and J by 7 bases. The CDR3 totals 13 residues. CDR3 region: CSVRSGGGGELFF. The DNA for the CDR3 is TGCAGCGTTCGGTCAGGGGGCGGCGGGGAGCTGTTTTTT.

The chain combines TRBV5-1 with TRBJ1-1; 7 nucleotides agree with TRBD1. From germline, CDR1 is SGHRS and CDR2 YFSETQ. This CDR3 comprises 13 residues. V trimming: 0 bases; J trimming: 11 bases; junction bases outside the gene matches: 7. In DNA, the CDR3 is TGCGCCAGCAGCTTGGAGACACAGGGGTCGGCTTTCTTT. Its protein is CASSLETQGSAFF.

The gene calls are TRBV7-9 and TRBJ2-1; D is possibly TRBD2 (6 bases). CDR1 and CDR2 from the germline V gene are SEHNR and FQNEAQ (reference sequence). The CDR3 sequence is 15 residues long. Trimming left V 4 bases short and J 8 bases short, with 18 bases between. CDR3 sequence (DNA): TGTGCCAGCAGCTGGTGGGAGGCCCTGGTGTATGAGCAGTTCTTC. This sequence encodes CASSWWEALVYEQFF.

The chain is built from TRBV4-2 and TRBJ2-2; 10 bases are a match to TRBD2. J was trimmed by 4 bases and V by 0 bases; bases with no gene match: 5. The CDR3 has 17 residues. CDR1 LGHNA and CDR2 YNFKEQ come from the germline V gene. CDR3 DNA: TGTGCCAGCAGCCAAGATCTCCGGACTAGCGGCACCGGGGAGCTGTTTTTT. Its translation: CASSQDLRTSGTGELFF.

V usage is TRBV28 and J usage is TRBJ2-2; either TRBD1 or TRBD2 may fit D (5 bases each). The V gene's germline CDR1 is MDHEN and CDR2 SYDVKM. With 5 bases removed from V and 7 bases from J, the gap between germline ends came to 11 bases. The CDR3 is 13 amino acids. The CDR3 nucleotides are TGTGCCAGCAGTACCCCAGGGAGCGGGGAGCTGTTTTTT. This gives the protein CASSTPGSGELFF.

Only one count was recorded for this clone. The rearrangement joins TRBV27 to TRBJ2-7, with D tentatively TRBD2 (6 bases). The V end lost 2 bases, the J end lost 6 bases, and 17 bases lay between the germline ends. The germline V gene encodes CDR1 MNHEY and CDR2 SMNVEV (reference sequence). This CDR3 has 15 amino acids. CDR3 sequence (DNA): TGTGCCAGCAGTTTAGGGGGGAACGGGGTCTGCGAGCAGTACTTC. It yields the protein CASSLGGNGVCEQYF.

The chain has TRBV5-6 and TRBJ2-6; weak D call: TRBD2 (6 bases). The CDR3 has 17 residues. The germline V gene encodes CDR1 SGHDT and CDR2 YYEEEE. The germline V and J ends were trimmed by 4 bases and 4 bases, with 18 bases remaining between them. Written as DNA, the CDR3 is TGTGCCAGCAGCGATGACATGCGGGAATCAGGGGCCAACGTCCTGACTTTC. Translating it yields CASSDDMRESGANVLTF.

The chain joins TRBV7-8 to TRBJ1-1; D is possibly TRBD1 (6 bases). CDR3 size: 16 residues. Trimming took off 4 bases at V and 3 bases at J, with 18 bases between the two ends. Germline-derived CDR1 and CDR2 are SGHVS and FQNEAQ. As DNA, the CDR3 is TGTGCCAGCAGCTCAAAACAGGGTTTTGGTGACACTGAAGCTTTCTTT. Its protein is CASSSKQGFGDTEAFF.

The chain combines TRBV9 with TRBJ2-5; D perhaps matches TRBD2 (8 bases). Germline V lookup: CDR1 SGDLS, CDR2 YYNGEE. This CDR3 is 15 amino acids long. Trimming removed 5 bases from V and 2 bases from J, with 16 bases in between. The CDR3 nucleotides are TGTGCCAGCAGTGCCGGGGGGGGACAGCAAGAGACCCAGTACTTC. Encoded protein: CASSAGGGQQETQYF.

The chain uses TRBV9 and TRBJ2-5, with 7 nucleotides matching TRBD2. Germline-derived CDR1 and CDR2 are SGDLS and YYNGEE. CDR3 length equals 15 residues. V lost 4 bases to trimming and J lost 4 bases; unmatched junction nucleotides: 10. The CDR3 region has the DNA TGTGCCAGCAGCTTCCTCGGCGGGGGAGGAGAGACCCAGTACTTC. It specifies CASSFLGGGGETQYF.

The chain links TRBV30 to TRBJ1-1; no clear D gene. Trimming left V 3 bases short and J 8 bases short, with 10 bases between. CDR3 size: 11 residues. Germline V gene sequence: CDR1 GTSNPN, CDR2 SVGIG (reference sequence). CDR3 protein: CAWSPPKEAFF. The CDR3 DNA reads as TGTGCCTGGAGCCCCCCAAAGGAAGCTTTCTTT.

This rearrangement joins TRBV7-9 to TRBJ2-5; 9 nucleotides line up with TRBD1. Germline V CDR1 and CDR2: SEHNR, FQNEAQ (reference sequence). V dropped 5 bases and J dropped 5; count of bases not matched to a gene: 15. This CDR3 has 17 residues. The CDR3 is CASSPRDRVTRIETQYF. CDR3 nucleotides: TGTGCCAGCAGCCCTAGGGACAGGGTGACACGAATCGAGACCCAGTACTTC.

V is TRBV11-2 and J is TRBJ2-7; a possible D gene is TRBD2 (6 bases). The CDR3 totals 15 residues. Germline CDR1 reads SGHAT; CDR2 reads FQNNGV. Trimming cost V 1 base and J 4 bases, with 14 bases left between them. CDR3 residues: CASSLVGGGRYEQYF. CDR3 in DNA: TGTGCCAGCAGCTTAGTCGGGGGTGGCAGATACGAGCAGTACTTC.